These T cell receptor beta chains were read from a single sample in a study of blood T cell repertoires in COVID-19. Clones were sequenced by immunoSEQ multiplex PCR, and TCRdb holds only the in-frame ones, with some missing. The sample lists 250,000 to 300,000 clones, 85% to 90% occurring once. The sequenced sample consisted of PBMCs or T cells enriched from blood (not recorded which). These receptors were taken from a woman aged 55-70 years in a cohort exposed to, infected with or recovered from COVID-19 (not recorded which). CDR3s include the opening cysteine and the closing phenylalanine or tryptophan. A D gene is named only where the DNA matches it firmly. Size tells how often a clone was seen (once, few, many) or the class of an expanded clone, and some rows leave it out.

.,TRBJ2-1,TRBV3-1/TRBV3-2,TRBD2,CASSRGTSGAYEQFF,TGTGCCAGCAGCCGCGGGACTAGCGGAGCCTATGAGCAGTTCTTC
.,TRBJ1-2,TRBV19,.,CASSKPGRFYGYTF,TGTGCCAGTAGTAAGCCAGGGCGCTTCTATGGCTACACCTTC
.,TRBJ2-3,TRBV28,TRBD2,CASSLRSAGGPTDTQYF,TGTGCCAGCAGTTTACGATCAGCGGGAGGGCCCACAGATACGCAGTATTTT
.,TRBJ1-5,TRBV27,.,CASSFGSVEGPQHF,TGTGCCAGCAGTTTCGGCTCAGTGGAGGGACCTCAGCATTTT
.,TRBJ2-1,TRBV24-1,TRBD1,CATSETPGTGANNEQFF,TGTGCCACCAGTGAAACTCCGGGGACAGGGGCAAACAATGAGCAGTTCTTC
.,TRBJ1-5,TRBV10-3,TRBD1,CATETGESGNQPQHF,TGTGCCACGGAGACAGGGGAAAGCGGCAATCAGCCCCAGCATTTT
.,TRBJ1-5,TRBV19,.,CASSTTNQPQHF,TGTGCCAGTAGTACTACGAATCAGCCCCAGCATTTT
.,TRBJ2-1,TRBV5-6,TRBD2,CASSFRTSGSVEQFF,TGTGCCAGCAGCTTCCGGACTAGCGGGAGTGTTGAGCAGTTCTTC
.,TRBJ2-7,TRBV5-1,TRBD1,CASSLGDSYSYEQYF,TGCGCCAGCAGCTTGGGGGACAGCTACTCCTACGAGCAGTACTTC
once,TRBJ2-7,TRBV9,.,CASSAGLQAYEQYF,TGTGCCAGCAGCGCGGGACTCCAAGCCTACGAGCAGTACTTC
.,TRBJ2-5,TRBV10-3,TRBD2,CAIGTSGVDQETQYF,TGTGCCATCGGGACTAGCGGTGTGGACCAAGAGACCCAGTACTTC
.,TRBJ2-3,TRBV3-1/TRBV3-2,TRBD2,CASSPGLAGTDTQYF,TGTGCCAGCAGCCCTGGACTAGCGGGGACAGATACGCAGTATTTT
.,TRBJ1-4,TRBV6-5,TRBD1,CASSYETGGPNEKLFF,TGTGCCAGCAGTTACGAGACAGGGGGTCCTAATGAAAAACTGTTTTTT
.,TRBJ1-6,TRBV7-3,.,CASSLAGGTNSPLHF,TGTGCCAGCAGCTTGGCCGGCGGTACTAATTCACCCCTCCACTTT
.,TRBJ1-1,TRBV27,.,CASSKTGSLNTEAFF,TGTGCCAGCAGTAAGACAGGTTCCTTGAACACTGAAGCTTTCTTT
.,TRBJ1-1,TRBV30,TRBD1,CAWSKGTANTEAFF,TGTGCCTGGAGTAAGGGGACAGCAAACACTGAAGCTTTCTTT
.,TRBJ1-5,TRBV2,.,CASSVSLEPQHF,TGTGCCAGCAGTGTCTCCCTCGAGCCCCAGCATTTT
.,TRBJ1-2,TRBV6-5,.,CASSPQSDYGYTF,TGTGCCAGCAGTCCGCAATCAGACTATGGCTACACCTTC
.,TRBJ2-5,TRBV2,.,CASSGTPPTNQETQYF,TGTGCCAGCAGTGGGACACCACCCACCAACCAAGAGACCCAGTACTTC
.,TRBJ1-1,TRBV5-4,TRBD1,CASSLGRQGEVRSTEAFF,TGTGCCAGCAGCTTGGGTAGACAGGGCGAAGTCCGGAGCACTGAAGCTTTCTTT
.,TRBJ2-7,TRBV7-6,TRBD2,CASSLGPAGGPGGEQYF,TGTGCCAGCAGCTTAGGGCCAGCGGGAGGGCCGGGGGGCGAGCAGTACTTC
.,TRBJ2-1,TRBV20-1,.,CSASASAYNEQFF,TGCAGTGCTAGTGCCAGCGCCTACAATGAGCAGTTCTTC
.,TRBJ1-6,TRBV30,TRBD1,CAWSVRQGGSYNSPLHF,TGTGCCTGGAGTGTACGACAGGGGGGGTCCTATAATTCACCCCTCCACTTT
once,TRBJ2-5,TRBV2,.,CASSARGPDQETQYF,TGTGCCAGCAGCGCCAGGGGCCCCGATCAAGAGACCCAGTACTTC
once,TRBJ2-7,TRBV4-1,TRBD1,CASSQPRQGRYEQYF,TGCGCCAGCAGCCAACCCCGACAGGGGAGATACGAGCAGTACTTC
.,TRBJ2-3,TRBV7-9,.,CASSLLALDTQYF,TGTGCCAGCAGCTTATTAGCATTAGATACGCAGTATTTT
.,TRBJ2-7,TRBV2,.,CASSARYEQYF,TGTGCCAGCAGCGCGCGCTACGAGCAGTACTTC
.,TRBJ2-7,TRBV20-1,.,CSASAGEEQYF,TGCAGTGCTAGTGCAGGGGAAGAGCAGTACTTC
few,TRBJ2-5,TRBV9,.,CASSVTPSGETQYF,TGTGCCAGCAGCGTGACCCCTAGTGGGGAGACCCAGTACTTC
.,TRBJ1-2,TRBV28,.,CASSGKGSPANYGYTF,TGTGCCAGCAGTGGAAAGGGGTCCCCTGCAAACTATGGCTACACCTTC
.,TRBJ1-5,TRBV28,TRBD1,CASYGQGSIGIQPQHF,TGTGCCAGCTACGGACAGGGGTCAATTGGGATTCAGCCCCAGCATTTT
.,TRBJ1-1,TRBV3-1/TRBV3-2,TRBD1,CASTQRQGAEAFF,TGTGCCAGCACCCAGCGCCAGGGGGCTGAAGCTTTCTTT
few,TRBJ2-5,TRBV9,TRBD2,CASSRYSGTSGGKETQYF,TGTGCCAGCAGCAGATACTCCGGGACTAGCGGGGGGAAAGAGACCCAGTACTTC
.,TRBJ1-1,TRBV6-5,.,CASSYVRGRAEAFF,TGTGCCAGCAGTTACGTTCGGGGGAGGGCTGAAGCTTTCTTT
.,TRBJ1-4,TRBV9,TRBD1,CASSVRGQGGGEKLFF,TGTGCCAGCAGCGTTCGTGGACAGGGCGGTGGGGAAAAACTGTTTTTT
.,TRBJ1-3,TRBV30,.,CAWSVGDNSGNTIYF,TGTGCCTGGAGTGTGGGGGACAACTCTGGAAACACCATATATTTT
.,TRBJ1-2,TRBV6-1,.,CASSEAFSAGARRGGYTF,TGTGCCAGCAGTGAAGCATTTTCGGCAGGGGCCCGAAGGGGTGGCTACACCTTC
once,TRBJ2-7,TRBV6-5,.,CASSLGVYYEQYF,TGTGCCAGCAGCTTAGGAGTATACTACGAGCAGTACTTC
.,TRBJ2-1,TRBV6-5,TRBD2,CASSTWRGGNNEQFF,TGTGCCAGCAGCACTTGGAGGGGAGGGAACAATGAGCAGTTCTTC
.,TRBJ2-1,TRBV27,TRBD2,CASSPALTSGRSGEQFF,TGTGCCAGCAGTCCCGCCCTGACTAGCGGGAGGAGTGGTGAGCAGTTCTTC
once,TRBJ2-1,TRBV15,TRBD1,CATSDREKNEQFF,TGTGCCACCAGCGACAGGGAGAAGAATGAGCAGTTCTTC
.,TRBJ2-3,TRBV6-4,.,CASHSRDGRRDTQYF,TGTGCCAGCCACTCCCGGGACGGGAGAAGGGATACGCAGTATTTT
once,TRBJ2-3,TRBV10-3,.,CAISESTRVATTDTQYF,TGTGCCATCAGTGAGTCGACTCGGGTAGCAACCACAGATACGCAGTATTTT
.,TRBJ1-2,TRBV9,.,CASSVERGRGGYTF,TGTGCCAGCAGCGTAGAAAGGGGTAGGGGTGGCTACACCTTC
.,TRBJ2-3,TRBV24-1,TRBD1,CATGTGEGDTQYF,TGTGCCACCGGGACAGGGGAAGGAGATACGCAGTATTTT